This TCR beta chain was captured by sequencing in a study of blood T cell repertoires in COVID-19. Across the study: Specimens from acute and convalescent COVID-19 originated in the United States, Italy and Spain. Nucleic acid was either cDNA or gDNA, and it came from T cells, B-cell-depleted T cells, or PBMCs.

TCRdb keeps only in-frame clones here, not all; method: immunoSEQ multiplex PCR. The repertoire holds approximately 210,000 clones, with 75% to 90% as singletons. Per germline, CDR1 MNHEY and CDR2 SVGAGI. With V trimmed by 7 bases and J by 5 bases, 7 bases remained unmatched. The CDR3 covers 14 residues. The chain is built from TRBV6-5 and TRBJ2-7; 11 bases are a match to TRBD2. Material: peripheral blood. This receptor was obtained from a woman aged 40 to 50 with acute or convalescent COVID-19. The CDR3 sequence: CASTLGLAVHEQYV. The CDR3, as DNA: TGTGCCAGCACCCTGGGACTAGCGGTCCACGAGCAGTACGTC.